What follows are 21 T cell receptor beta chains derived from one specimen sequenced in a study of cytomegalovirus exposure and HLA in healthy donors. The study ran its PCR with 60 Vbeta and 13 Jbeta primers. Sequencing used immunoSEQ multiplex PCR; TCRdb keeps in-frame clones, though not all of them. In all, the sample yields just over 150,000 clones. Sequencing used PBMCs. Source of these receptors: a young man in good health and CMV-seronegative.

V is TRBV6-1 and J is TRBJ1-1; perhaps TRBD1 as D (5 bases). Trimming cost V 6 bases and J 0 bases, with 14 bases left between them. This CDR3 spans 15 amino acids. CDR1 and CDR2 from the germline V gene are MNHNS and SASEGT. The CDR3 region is CASRPGGDLNTEAFF. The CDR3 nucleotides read TGTGCCAGCAGGCCGGGGGGGGATCTGAACACTGAAGCTTTCTTT.

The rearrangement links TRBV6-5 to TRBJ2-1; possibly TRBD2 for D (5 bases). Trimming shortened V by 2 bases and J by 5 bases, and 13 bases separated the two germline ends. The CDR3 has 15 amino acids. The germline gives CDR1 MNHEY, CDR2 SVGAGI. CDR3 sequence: CASSYNERRNNEQFF. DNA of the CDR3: TGTGCCAGCAGTTACAACGAGCGGAGAAACAATGAGCAGTTCTTC.

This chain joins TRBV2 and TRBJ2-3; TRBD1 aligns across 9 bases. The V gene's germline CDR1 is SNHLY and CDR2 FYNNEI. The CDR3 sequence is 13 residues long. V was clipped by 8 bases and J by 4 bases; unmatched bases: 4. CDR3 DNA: TGTGCCAGCTGGACAGGGGACGCAGATACGCAGTATTTT. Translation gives CASWTGDADTQYF. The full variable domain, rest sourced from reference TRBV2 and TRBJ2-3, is EPEVTQTPSHQVTQMGQEVILRCVPISNHLYFYWYRQILGQKVEFLVSFYNNEISEKSEIFDDQFSVERPDGSNFTLKIRSTKLEDSAMYFCASWTGDADTQYFGPGTRLTVL.

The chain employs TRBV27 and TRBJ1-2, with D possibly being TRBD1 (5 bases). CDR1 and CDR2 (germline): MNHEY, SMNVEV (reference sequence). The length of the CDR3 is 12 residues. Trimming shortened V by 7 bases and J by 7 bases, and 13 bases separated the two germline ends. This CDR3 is CASTTSGGGYTF. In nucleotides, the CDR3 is TGTGCCAGCACCACCTCCGGGGGTGGCTACACCTTC.

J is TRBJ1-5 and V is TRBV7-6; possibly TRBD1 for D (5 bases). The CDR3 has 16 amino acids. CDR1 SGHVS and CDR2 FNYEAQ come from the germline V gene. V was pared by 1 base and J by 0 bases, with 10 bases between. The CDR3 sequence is CASSLGGDYSNQPQHF. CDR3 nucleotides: TGTGCCAGCAGCTTAGGGGGGGATTATAGCAATCAGCCCCAGCATTTT.

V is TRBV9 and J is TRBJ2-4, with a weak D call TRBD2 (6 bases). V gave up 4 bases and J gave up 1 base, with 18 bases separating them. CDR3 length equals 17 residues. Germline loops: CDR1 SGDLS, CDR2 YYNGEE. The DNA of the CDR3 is TGTGCCAGCAGCTCCCAGGGAGCGGGTGCTGCCAAAAACATTCAGTACTTC. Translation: CASSSQGAGAAKNIQYF.

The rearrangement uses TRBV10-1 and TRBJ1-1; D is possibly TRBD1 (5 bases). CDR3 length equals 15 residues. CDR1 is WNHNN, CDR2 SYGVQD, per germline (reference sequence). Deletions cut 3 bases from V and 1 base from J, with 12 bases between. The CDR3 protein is CASSEGGGENTEAFF. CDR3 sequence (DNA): TGCGCCAGCAGTGAAGGAGGAGGGGAGAACACTGAAGCTTTCTTT.

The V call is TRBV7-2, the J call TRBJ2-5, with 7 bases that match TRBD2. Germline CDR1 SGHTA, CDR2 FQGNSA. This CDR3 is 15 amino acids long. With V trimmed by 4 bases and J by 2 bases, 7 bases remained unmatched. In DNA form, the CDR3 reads TGTGCCAGCAGCTCTCAGTGGGGGGGACAAGAGACCCAGTACTTC. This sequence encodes CASSSQWGGQETQYF.

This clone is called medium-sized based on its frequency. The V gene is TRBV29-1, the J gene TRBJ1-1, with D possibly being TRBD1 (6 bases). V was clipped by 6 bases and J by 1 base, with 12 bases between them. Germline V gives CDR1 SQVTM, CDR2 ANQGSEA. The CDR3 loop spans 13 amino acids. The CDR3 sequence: CSVRRQENTEAFF. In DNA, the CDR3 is TGCAGCGTCCGTCGACAGGAGAACACTGAAGCTTTCTTT.

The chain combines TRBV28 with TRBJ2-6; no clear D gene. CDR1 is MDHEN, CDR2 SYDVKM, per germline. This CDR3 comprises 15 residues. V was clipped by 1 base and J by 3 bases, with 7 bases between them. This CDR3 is CASSLLGSGANVLTF. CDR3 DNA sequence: TGTGCCAGCAGTTTATTGGGCAGTGGGGCCAACGTCCTGACTTTC.

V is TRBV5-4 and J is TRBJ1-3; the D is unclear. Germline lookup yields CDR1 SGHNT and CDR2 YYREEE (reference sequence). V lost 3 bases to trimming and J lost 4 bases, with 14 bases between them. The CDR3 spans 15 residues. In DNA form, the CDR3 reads TGTGCCAGCAGCTCAGACAAGCCTGGCGGAAACACCATATATTTT. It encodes CASSSDKPGGNTIYF.

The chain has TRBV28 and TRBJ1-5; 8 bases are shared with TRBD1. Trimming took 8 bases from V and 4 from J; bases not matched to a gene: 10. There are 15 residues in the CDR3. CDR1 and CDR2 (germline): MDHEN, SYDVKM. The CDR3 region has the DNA TGTGCCAGCGGTGGGGCAGGGGGCAAAAATCAGCCCCAGCATTTT. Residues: CASGGAGGKNQPQHF. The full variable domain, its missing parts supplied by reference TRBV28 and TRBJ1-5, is DVKVTQSSRYLVKRTGEKVFLECVQDMDHENMFWYRQDPGLGLRLIYFSYDVKMKEKGDIPEGYSVSREKKERFSLILESASTNQTSMYLCASGGAGGKNQPQHFGDGTRLSIL.

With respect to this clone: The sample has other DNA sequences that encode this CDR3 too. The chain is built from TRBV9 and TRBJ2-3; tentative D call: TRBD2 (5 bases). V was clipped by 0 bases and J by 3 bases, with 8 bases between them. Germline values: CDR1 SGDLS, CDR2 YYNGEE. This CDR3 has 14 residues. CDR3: CASSVGGSTDTQYF. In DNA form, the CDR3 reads TGTGCCAGCAGCGTAGGAGGGAGTACAGATACGCAGTATTTT.

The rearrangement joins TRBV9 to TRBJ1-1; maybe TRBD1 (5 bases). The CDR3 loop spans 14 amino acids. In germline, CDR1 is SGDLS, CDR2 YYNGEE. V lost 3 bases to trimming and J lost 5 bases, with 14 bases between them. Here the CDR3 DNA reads TGTGCCAGCAGCGGCGGCACAAGGGGAACTGAAGCTTTCTTT. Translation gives CASSGGTRGTEAFF.

The CDR3 coding sequence is TGTGCCAGCGCCCGGACAGGGGTTGAGGGAGAGACCCAGTACTTC. Encoded protein: CASARTGVEGETQYF. This rearrangement joins TRBV5-6 to TRBJ2-5; 9 bases fit TRBD1. The CDR3 consists of 15 residues. From germline, CDR1 is SGHDT and CDR2 YYEEEE. V was pared by 7 bases and J by 4 bases, with 11 bases of the junction left unmatched.

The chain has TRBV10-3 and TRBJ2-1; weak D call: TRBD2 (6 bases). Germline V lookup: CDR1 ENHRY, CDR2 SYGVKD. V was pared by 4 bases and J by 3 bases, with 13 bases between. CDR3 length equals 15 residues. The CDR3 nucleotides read TGTGCCATCAGTGCCAACGCGGGGATCTACAATGAGCAGTTCTTC. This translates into CAISANAGIYNEQFF.

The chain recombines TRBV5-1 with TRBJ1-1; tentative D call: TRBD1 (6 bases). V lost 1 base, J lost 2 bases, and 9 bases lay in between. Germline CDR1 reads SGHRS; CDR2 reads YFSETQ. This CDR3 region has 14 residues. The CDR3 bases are TGCGCCAGCAGCTTGAACAGGGCTAACACTGAAGCTTTCTTT. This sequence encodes CASSLNRANTEAFF.

The CDR3 reads CASSFGTGTGEGYTF. CDR3 nucleotides: TGTGCCAGCAGCTTCGGTACCGGGACAGGGGAAGGCTACACCTTC. The V and J genes are TRBV7-2 and TRBJ1-2; TRBD1 matches at 10 bases. The CDR3 length is 15 residues. The V and J ends lost 3 bases and 8 bases, in that order; junction bases with no gene match: 9. CDR1 and CDR2 (germline): SGHTA, FQGNSA.

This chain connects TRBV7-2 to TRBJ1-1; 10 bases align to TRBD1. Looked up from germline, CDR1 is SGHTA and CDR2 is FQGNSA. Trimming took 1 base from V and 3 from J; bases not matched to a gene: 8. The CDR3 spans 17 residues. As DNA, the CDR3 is TGTGCCAGCAGCTTAGGTGCAGGGACAGGGGTTTACACTGAAGCTTTCTTT. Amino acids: CASSLGAGTGVYTEAFF.

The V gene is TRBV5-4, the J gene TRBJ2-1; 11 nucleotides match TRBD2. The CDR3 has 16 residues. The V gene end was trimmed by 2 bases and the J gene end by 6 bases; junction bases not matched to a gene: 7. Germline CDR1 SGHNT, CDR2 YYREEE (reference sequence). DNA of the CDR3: TGTGCCAGCAGCTTCCGCTCGGGGACTAGCGGCAATGAGCAGTTCTTC. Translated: CASSFRSGTSGNEQFF.

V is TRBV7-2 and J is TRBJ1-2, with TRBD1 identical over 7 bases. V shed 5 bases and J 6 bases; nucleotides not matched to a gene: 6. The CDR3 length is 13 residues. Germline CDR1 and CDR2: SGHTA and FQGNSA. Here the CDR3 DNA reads TGTGCCAGCAGCCCAGACAGGGAGCATGGCTACACCTTC. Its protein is CASSPDREHGYTF.